The 15 T cell receptor beta chains in this list originate from one sample, sequenced in a study of T-cell reconstitution after alpha-beta-depleted transplantation in children. During its preparation, the TCRbeta library received unique molecular identifiers. TCRdb called the PCR reads again in MiXCR, with one record for every CDR3 protein. The sample has 440,000 or so distinct CDR3 sequences; around two fifths are singletons. The material sequenced was PBMCs, taken before TCRalphabeta/CD19-depleted stem cell transplant. The origin of the receptors is a girl aged 2 to 9 with aplastic anemia, due to receive a stem cell transplant.

This clonotype has only a few counts. V usage is TRBV18 and J usage is TRBJ2-4; D ambiguous. Germline V CDR1 and CDR2: KGHSH, LQKENI. This CDR3 is 13 amino acids long. V was trimmed by 2 bases and J by 4 bases, leaving 6 bases between them. The CDR3 reads CASSPDGKNIQYF. CDR3 nucleotides: TGTGCCAGCTCACCAGACGGAAAAAACATTCAGTACTTC.

This chain links TRBV20-1 with TRBJ1-5; D ambiguous. The CDR3 contains 12 residues. Trimming removed 4 bases from V and 2 bases from J, with 6 bases in between. The germline gives CDR1 DFQATT, CDR2 SNEGSKA (reference sequence). Here the CDR3 reads CSAIDGNQPQHF. CDR3 nucleotide sequence: TGCAGTGCTATTGACGGCAATCAGCCCCAGCATTTT.

This clonotype was detected many times. The V call is TRBV15, the J call TRBJ2-5, with D possibly being TRBD1 (6 bases). There are 14 residues in the CDR3. Trimming stripped 9 bases from V and 2 bases from J, with 16 bases between. The germline V gene has CDR1 LNHNV and CDR2 YYDKDF (reference sequence). The CDR3 DNA sequence: TGTGCCACAGCCCTGGACAGATTACAAGAGACCCAGTACTTC. Amino acid sequence: CATALDRLQETQYF.

The chain uses TRBV6-1 and TRBJ1-1; 7 bases align to TRBD1. Germline V gene sequence: CDR1 MNHNS, CDR2 SASEGT. The V and J ends lost 6 bases and 14 bases, in that order; junction bases with no gene match: 12. This CDR3 has 12 residues. CDR3 loop: CASSQRGRRAFF. The CDR3 coding sequence is TGTGCCAGCAGCCAGAGGGGGCGCCGGGCGTTCTTT.

In this sample, this clonotype turned up many times. The V call is TRBV29-1, the J call TRBJ2-3, with D tentatively TRBD1 (6 bases). The CDR3 runs 13 residues. Germline loops: CDR1 SQVTM, CDR2 ANQGSEA. V lost 6 bases, J lost 2 bases, and 12 bases lay in between. The CDR3 region is CSVKGVLTDTQYF. CDR3 in DNA: TGCAGCGTCAAGGGGGTCCTCACAGATACGCAGTATTTT.

This clonotype was seen a single time. The chain combines TRBV6-1 with TRBJ1-1, with D unclear. Trimming removed 5 bases from V and 0 bases from J, with 7 bases in between. The germline gives CDR1 MNHNS, CDR2 SASEGT. This CDR3 region has 13 residues. The CDR3 protein is CASSRLMNTEAFF. The CDR3 bases are TGTGCCAGCAGTCGTCTAATGAACACTGAAGCTTTCTTT.

The chain employs TRBV20-1 and TRBJ2-7; weak D call: TRBD2 (6 bases). The length of the CDR3 is 11 residues. Germline V gives CDR1 DFQATT, CDR2 SNEGSKA (reference sequence). Trimming pared 3 bases from V and 4 bases from J, leaving 7 bases between. The CDR3 region has the DNA TGCAGTGCTAGTAGCGGATACGAGCAGTACTTC. It specifies CSASSGYEQYF.

The genes are TRBV5-1 and TRBJ2-1; maybe TRBD2 (6 bases). CDR1 SGHRS and CDR2 YFSETQ come from the germline V gene. Trimming removed 7 bases at V and 5 bases at J, with 13 bases between. This CDR3 region has 13 residues. The CDR3, as DNA: TGCGCCAGCGGCCATGGAGGGCACAATGAGCAGTTCTTC. Translation gives CASGHGGHNEQFF.

In its sample, this clonotype was seen a few times. The CDR3 DNA reads TGTGCCAGCAGCCGAAACACAGATACGCAGTATTTT. This codes for CASSRNTDTQYF. The chain couples TRBV12-3 or TRBV12-4 to TRBJ2-3; D is uncertain. CDR3 length: 12 amino acids. V was trimmed by 6 bases and J by 2 bases, leaving 6 bases between them.

This rearrangement joins TRBV20-1 to TRBJ2-7; 8 bases are a match to TRBD2. This CDR3 is built from 13 residues. Unmatched junction bases numbered 2, after V lost 1 base and J lost 3 bases. From germline, CDR1 is DFQATT and CDR2 SNEGSKA (reference sequence). The CDR3 sequence: CSARGAGVYEQYF. In nucleotides, the CDR3 is TGCAGTGCTAGAGGAGCGGGAGTCTACGAGCAGTACTTC.

This clonotype turned up a few times. This sequence joins TRBV29-1 and TRBJ2-3, with 9 bases lining up with TRBD2. The junction had 4 bases not matched to a gene; V was cut back by 4 bases and J by 2 bases. The V gene's germline CDR1 is SQVTM and CDR2 ANQGSEA. CDR3 length: 14 residues. This CDR3 reads CSVGGGGDTDTQYF. As DNA, the CDR3 is TGCAGCGTTGGGGGCGGGGGGGACACAGATACGCAGTATTTT.

The chain combines TRBV20-1 with TRBJ2-7, with D possibly matching TRBD1 (5 bases). The CDR3 sequence is 14 residues long. Deletions cut 0 bases from V and 4 bases from J, with 13 bases between. The V gene's germline CDR1 is DFQATT and CDR2 SNEGSKA (reference sequence). The DNA of the CDR3 is TGCAGTGCTAGAGAGGGGCCTAGGCTTTACGAGCAGTACTTC. Protein product: CSAREGPRLYEQYF.

V gene TRBV23-1 combines with J gene TRBJ2-3, with unresolved D. TRBV23-1 is an ORF, with its function uncertain. Trimming stripped 7 bases from V and 9 bases from J, with 14 bases between. The length of the CDR3 is 12 residues. The CDR3 is CASIPRGNTQYF. CDR3 in DNA: TGCGCCAGCATTCCAAGAGGAAACACGCAGTATTTT.

The genes are TRBV20-1 and TRBJ2-2; TRBD2 might be the D (6 bases). The V end lost 6 bases, the J end lost 0 bases, and 11 bases lay between the germline ends. This CDR3 has 14 amino acids. Germline assignment: CDR1 DFQATT and CDR2 SNEGSKA (reference sequence). For the CDR3, the DNA is TGCAGTGCCGCGGGGACGGCGAACACCGGGGAGCTGTTTTTT. It translates to CSAAGTANTGELFF.

The chain recombines TRBV3-1 with TRBJ1-3; D call uncertain. V was pared by 0 bases and J by 1 base, with 10 bases between. Germline assignment: CDR1 LGHDT and CDR2 YNNKEL (reference sequence). The CDR3 totals 16 residues. The CDR3 sequence is CASSQEVGRSGNTIYF. In nucleotides, the CDR3 is TGTGCCAGCAGCCAAGAGGTGGGAAGGTCTGGAAACACCATATATTTT.